This T cell receptor beta chain was identified in a study of T cell responses to AZD1222 COVID-19 vaccine. Findings and caveats of the study: Researchers took repertoire samples only after the peak T cell response had come. Donors were mostly white British, more females; clonal diversity possibly underestimated. Nearly half of spike-specific TCRs reportedly target variant regions that are unmutated in the B.1.351 and B.1.1.7 variants. Distributed over spike, vaccine-associated CD4 TCRs predominated at 160-218 and 743-854.

V dropped 5 bases and J dropped 6 bases, with 16 bases sitting between them. The CDR3 is made up of 14 amino acids. CDR1 is MRHNA, CDR2 SNTAGT, per germline. Here immunoSEQ multiplex PCR was the method, and the copy in TCRdb shows in-frame clones only, minus some. The sample holds tens of thousands of clones, about 70% seen once. To note about this clone: The antigen is unknown.

The chain combines TRBV6-4 with TRBJ1-2, with a tentative D call TRBD1 (6 bases). This TCR was sampled from an adult in good health. This sample comprised peripheral blood, obtained on day 0 of AZD1222 vaccination. CDR3 sequence: CASSPGGGGNGYTF. For the CDR3, the DNA is TGTGCCAGCAGTCCAGGCGGAGGGGGGAATGGCTACACCTTC.